This T cell receptor beta chain is from a study of blood T cell repertoires in COVID-19. The ends were cut back, 6 bases at V and 9 bases at J, with 18 bases in the middle. Germline CDR1 is MDHEN and CDR2 is SYDVKM. The CDR3 runs to 14 residues. Under the authors' procedure: It was from reference gene primer amplification that nucleated cell counts were estimated. TCRdb's table, derived via immunoSEQ multiplex PCR, lists solely in-frame clones and lacks some. From that table come the V and J calls and clone size; the DNA was used to work out D and trimming. The sample shows more than 6,500 clones, approximately 88% of them seen only once.

This TCR derives from a human donor in a cohort sampled during active COVID-19. Sequencing was carried out using peripheral blood. This chain connects TRBV28 to TRBJ1-5; D call uncertain. CDR3 in amino acids: CASSPPVARAPQHF. CDR3 sequence (DNA): TGTGCCAGCAGCCCTCCCGTAGCGAGGGCGCCCCAGCATTTT.